This T cell receptor beta chain was profiled in a study of T cells after yellow fever vaccination. The study's findings and limits: Though it reached lower strength, the secondary response hit its peak faster, day 5 versus 15. The bulk population could contribute abundant contaminating clonotypes to FACS-sorted repertoires. The booster response re-showed most primary clones: 96% CD4, approximately 85% CD8.

The CDR3 is made up of 14 amino acids. Germline CDR1 is SSHAT and CDR2 is FNYEAQ (reference sequence). TCR cDNA, made by 5'RACE template switching, carried an added universal primer site and UMIs. A single record per CDR3 protein comes from TCRdb applying MiXCR to the 5' RACE reads. The table shows around 610,000 distinct CDR3 sequences, with 13% occurring only once. On this clonotype itself: Its matching antigen is unknown. A much larger clone differs by one base, so this may be a read error.

This TCR was recovered from a man aged 25-40 years who received the YFV17D yellow fever vaccine. V is TRBV7-7 and J is TRBJ2-1, with 8 bases lining up with TRBD1. The material was PBMCs, obtained on the day of the yellow fever booster vaccination. For the CDR3, the DNA is TGTGCTAGCAGCTCAAGACAGGGGCTTAGTGAGCAGTTCTTC. Its translation is CASSSRQGLSEQFF. The complete variable domain, with remaining parts taken from reference TRBV7-7 and TRBJ2-1, reads GAGVSQSPRYKVTKRGQDVTLRCDPISSHATLYWYQQALGQGPEFLTYFNYEAQPDKSGLPSDRFSAERPEGSISTLTIQRTEQRDSAMYRCASSSRQGLSEQFFGPGTRLTVL.